These 3 T cell receptor beta chains came from one sample sequenced in a study of CD8 T cells in ankylosing spondylitis. Whole-study results and caveats: Characteristic, it appeared, of ankylosing spondylitis blood was a TCR beta motif of eight highly homologous variants.

The antigens for these receptors are not known. TCRdb re-analysed the 5' RACE reads in MiXCR, keeping a single row per CDR3 protein. The sample carries about 460,000 distinct CDR3 sequences, about 5.2% recorded once. The sample consisted of blood, either unsorted or a sorted T cell fraction (not recorded which). The origin of the receptors is a male donor with ankylosing spondylitis.

In its sample, this clonotype was seen many times. The chain uses TRBV10-3 and TRBJ2-3, with D unresolved. The germline V gene encodes CDR1 ENHRY and CDR2 SYGVKD. Trimming cost V 3 bases and J 4 bases, with 11 bases left between them. The CDR3 is 14 amino acids. As DNA, the CDR3 is TGTGCCATCAGTGACCCCTCCGGGCCAGATACGCAGTATTTT. Translating gives CAISDPSGPDTQYF.

The sample holds many counts of this clonotype. J is TRBJ2-1 and V is TRBV11-2; 10 bases align to TRBD2. With V trimmed by 2 bases and J by 4 bases, 8 bases remained unmatched. From germline, CDR1 is SGHAT and CDR2 FQNNGV. This CDR3 is 17 amino acids long. The CDR3 DNA is TGTGCCAGCAGCTTAAGTTTAGCGGGAGGCCCATACAATGAGCAGTTCTTC. This sequence encodes CASSLSLAGGPYNEQFF.

This clonotype has ten or more counts. The CDR3 protein is CSVEDRRGARGYTF. In DNA, the CDR3 is TGCAGCGTTGAAGACAGAAGAGGGGCTCGCGGCTACACCTTC. V is TRBV29-1 and J is TRBJ1-2; D is perhaps TRBD1 (5 bases). The V gene's germline CDR1 is SQVTM and CDR2 ANQGSEA. The ends were cut back, 0 bases at V and 8 bases at J, with 16 bases in the middle. The CDR3 is 14 residues long. The whole variable domain, filled in from reference TRBV29-1 and TRBJ1-2, reads SAVISQKPSRDICQRGTSLTIQCQVDSQVTMMFWYRQQPGQSLTLIATANQGSEATYESGFVIDKFPISRPNLTFSTLTVSNMSPEDSSIYLCSVEDRRGARGYTFGSGTRLTVV.